Listed below are T cell receptor beta chains from one sample, sequenced in a study of blood T cell repertoires in COVID-19. The assay was immunoSEQ multiplex PCR, and TCRdb's table has in-frame clones only and misses some. The table shows some 390,000 clones, with around 91% occurring only once. The specimen sequenced was PBMCs or T cells enriched from blood (not recorded which). Receptors were obtained from a man aged 30-40 years who had recovered from COVID-19. Both conserved end residues are part of each CDR3. Fields, in order: D gene, clone size, J gene, V gene, CDR3 DNA, CDR3 protein. The D gene is left open where the match is weak. A row's size may be missing; if present it is once, few, many or a size class.

.,.,TRBJ2-7,TRBV12-3/TRBV12-4,TGTGCCAGCAGTTGGAGGCGACGTAGGCAGTACTTC,CASSWRRRRQYF
TRBD2,.,TRBJ2-3,TRBV28,TGTGCCAGCGGAGAGCCTAGCGGAAGCACAGATACGCAGTATTTT,CASGEPSGSTDTQYF
.,.,TRBJ2-2,TRBV5-1,TGCGCCAGCAGCCCCCCGGGACTTGCAGGGACCGGGGAGCTGTTTTTT,CASSPPGLAGTGELFF
TRBD1,.,TRBJ1-4,TRBV15,TGTGCCACCAAGTATACAGGGGGAAAACTGTTTTTT,CATKYTGGKLFF
.,.,TRBJ1-1,TRBV7-9,TGTGCCAGCAGCTTACCTCCTAGGGAGCGGAACACTGAAGCTTTCTTT,CASSLPPRERNTEAFF
TRBD2,.,TRBJ2-2,TRBV4-1,TGCGCCAGCAGCCAAGATTCTAGCGGGAGCCACACCGGGGAGCTGTTTTTT,CASSQDSSGSHTGELFF
TRBD1,few,TRBJ2-7,TRBV20-1,TGCAGTGCTAGTGTGACCGGTCGGGGACAGGGGAGGTACGAGCAGTACTTC,CSASVTGRGQGRYEQYF
.,few,TRBJ1-2,TRBV30,TGTGCCTGGAAACGGTCAGGGGAAGATGGCTACACCTTC,CAWKRSGEDGYTF
TRBD1,once,TRBJ1-6,TRBV15,TGTGCCACCAGCAGTCGACAGGGCCACAGTTCACCCCTCCACTTT,CATSSRQGHSSPLHF
.,.,TRBJ1-3,TRBV28,TGTGCCAGCAGTTCAGGGTTTGTGTCTGGAAACACCATATATTTT,CASSSGFVSGNTIYF
.,.,TRBJ2-1,TRBV10-2,TGCGCCAGCAGATCGGTTACCTCCTACAATGAGCAGTTCTTC,CASRSVTSYNEQFF
.,.,TRBJ2-2,TRBV7-6,TGTGCCAGCACCCTTAGCAAGGAGGCCGCGAACACCGGGGAGCTGTTTTTT,CASTLSKEAANTGELFF
TRBD2,.,TRBJ2-7,TRBV19,TGTGCCAGTAGTATAAGTAAACAGGGTGAAACTAGCGGGAGGTTACCGAGCTCCTACGAGCAGTACTTC,CASSISKQGETSGRLPSSYEQYF
.,.,TRBJ2-7,TRBV28,TGTGCCAGCAGTTCCCGGGACTGGTCCTACGAGCAGTACTTC,CASSSRDWSYEQYF
TRBD1,.,TRBJ1-5,TRBV28,TGTGCCAGCAGTTTATTTTGGACAGGGCAGACCTCGCCCCAGCATTTT,CASSLFWTGQTSPQHF
.,once,TRBJ1-5,TRBV19,TGTGCCAGTAGTAGGGCGAGATATAGCAATCAGCCCCAGCATTTT,CASSRARYSNQPQHF
.,.,TRBJ2-3,TRBV4-2,TGTGCCAGCAGCCAAGACCTGGAGGGTGACACAGATACGCAGTATTTT,CASSQDLEGDTDTQYF
.,.,TRBJ2-2,TRBV6-5,TGTGCCAGCAGCCTCCGGAGAGCCACCGGGGAGCTGTTTTTT,CASSLRRATGELFF
TRBD2,.,TRBJ2-1,TRBV7-2,TGTGCCAGCAGCGAGACTAGCGGGAGGGCCAGGGGGAATGAGCAGTTCTTC,CASSETSGRARGNEQFF
.,.,TRBJ2-7,TRBV27,TGTGCCAGCAGCCAGGGGAGCTCCTACGAGCAGTACTTC,CASSQGSSYEQYF
.,.,TRBJ2-2,TRBV12-5,TGTGCTAGTGGACCGCCCGGGACTTCGAACACCGGGGAGCTGTTTTTT,CASGPPGTSNTGELFF
TRBD2,.,TRBJ2-7,TRBV3-1/TRBV3-2,TGTGCCAGCAGCCAAGGCGGGAGGGGGTCCTACGAGCAGTACTTC,CASSQGGRGSYEQYF
.,.,TRBJ1-1,TRBV18,TGTGCCAGCTCACCACCTTCCCGGGGGGACACTGAAGCTTTCTTT,CASSPPSRGDTEAFF
.,.,TRBJ2-2,TRBV7-3,TGTGCCAGCAGCTTAAGGGCAGGGGTGAGCACCGGGGAGCTGTTTTTT,CASSLRAGVSTGELFF
TRBD1,.,TRBJ1-5,TRBV3-1/TRBV3-2,TGTGCCAGCAGCCAAGGGACAGGGGCCAGCAATCAGCCCCAGCATTTT,CASSQGTGASNQPQHF
TRBD1,.,TRBJ1-2,TRBV11-2,TGTGCCAGCAGCCCCAGGACAGGGGCGTATGGTTACTATGGCTACACCTTC,CASSPRTGAYGYYGYTF
.,.,TRBJ1-5,TRBV28,TGTGCCAGCACCCGGACAGCCAGTCAGCCCCAGCATTTT,CASTRTASQPQHF
.,.,TRBJ2-5,TRBV11-2,TGTGCCAGCAGCTTAGAAATAGACAGGAGGGAGACCCAGTACTTC,CASSLEIDRRETQYF
TRBD1,.,TRBJ2-1,TRBV4-1,TGCGCCAGCAGCCTTCTACAGGGGGGCAATGAGCAGTTCTTC,CASSLLQGGNEQFF
TRBD2,.,TRBJ2-2,TRBV12-5,TGTGCTAGTGTTCCTAGCGGGGCGTCGGCCGGGGAGCTGTTTTTT,CASVPSGASAGELFF
TRBD2,once,TRBJ2-2,TRBV5-5,TGTGCCAGCAGCTCCCTCGGCGGGAGCGGGACCGGGGAGCTGTTTTTT,CASSSLGGSGTGELFF
.,few,TRBJ1-1,TRBV5-1,TGCGCCAGCAGCTACGGCCCGGGCACTGAAGCTTTCTTT,CASSYGPGTEAFF
.,.,TRBJ1-2,TRBV4-1,TGCGCCAGCAGCCAAGCTCCTAGTGAAGAGGCGGGCTATGGCTACACCTTC,CASSQAPSEEAGYGYTF